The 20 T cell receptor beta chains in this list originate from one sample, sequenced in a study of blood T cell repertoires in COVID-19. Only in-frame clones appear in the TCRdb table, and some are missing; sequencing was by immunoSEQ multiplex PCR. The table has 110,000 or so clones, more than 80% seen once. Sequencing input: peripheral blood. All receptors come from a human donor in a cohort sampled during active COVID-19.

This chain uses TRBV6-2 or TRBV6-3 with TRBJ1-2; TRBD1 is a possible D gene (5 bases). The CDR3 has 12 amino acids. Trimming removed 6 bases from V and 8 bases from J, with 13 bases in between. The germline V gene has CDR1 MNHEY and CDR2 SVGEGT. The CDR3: CASSITRGGYTF. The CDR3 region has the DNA TGTGCCAGCAGCATAACTCGGGGGGGCTACACCTTC.

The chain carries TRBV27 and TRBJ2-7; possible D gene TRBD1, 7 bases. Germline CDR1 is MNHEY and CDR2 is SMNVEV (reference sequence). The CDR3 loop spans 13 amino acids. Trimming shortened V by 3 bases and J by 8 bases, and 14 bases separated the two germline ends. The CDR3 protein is CASSFRGRGKQYF. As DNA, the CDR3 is TGTGCCAGCAGTTTTAGGGGGCGCGGGAAGCAGTACTTC.

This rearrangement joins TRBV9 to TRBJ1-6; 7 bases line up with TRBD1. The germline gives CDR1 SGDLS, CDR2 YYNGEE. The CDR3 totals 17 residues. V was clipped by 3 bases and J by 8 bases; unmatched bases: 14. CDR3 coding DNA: TGTGCCAGCAGCGGAGACCGAGACAGGGCTTGGGATTCACCCCTCCACTTT. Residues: CASSGDRDRAWDSPLHF.

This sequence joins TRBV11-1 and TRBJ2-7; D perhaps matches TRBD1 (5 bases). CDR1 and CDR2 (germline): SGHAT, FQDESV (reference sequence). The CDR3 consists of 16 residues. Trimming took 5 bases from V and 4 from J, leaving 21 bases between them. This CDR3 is CASSPLQALHQYEQYF. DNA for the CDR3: TGTGCCAGCAGCCCTTTACAGGCCCTACACCAATACGAGCAGTACTTC.

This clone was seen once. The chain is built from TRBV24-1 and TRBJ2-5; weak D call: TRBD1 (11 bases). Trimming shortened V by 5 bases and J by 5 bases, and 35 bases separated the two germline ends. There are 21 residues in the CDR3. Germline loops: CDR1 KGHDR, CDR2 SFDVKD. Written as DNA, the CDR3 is TGTGCCACCAGTGTCTCATTCCGGGACAGGGGGACTAGCGTCCCCAGGGAGACCCAGTACTTC. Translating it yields CATSVSFRDRGTSVPRETQYF.

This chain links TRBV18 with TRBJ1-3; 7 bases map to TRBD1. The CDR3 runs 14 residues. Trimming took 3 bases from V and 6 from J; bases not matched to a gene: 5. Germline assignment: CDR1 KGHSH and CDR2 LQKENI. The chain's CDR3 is CASSPQQGKNTIYF. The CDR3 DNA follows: TGTGCCAGCTCACCTCAACAGGGGAAAAACACCATATATTTT.

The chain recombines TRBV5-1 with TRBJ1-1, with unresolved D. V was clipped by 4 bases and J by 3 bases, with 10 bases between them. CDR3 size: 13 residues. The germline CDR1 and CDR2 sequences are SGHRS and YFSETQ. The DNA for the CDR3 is TGCGCCAGCAGCGCTTTGGCCTACACTGAAGCTTTCTTT. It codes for CASSALAYTEAFF. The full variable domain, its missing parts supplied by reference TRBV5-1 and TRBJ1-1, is KAGVTQTPRYLIKTRGQQVTLSCSPISGHRSVSWYQQTPGQGLQFLFEYFSETQRNKGNFPGRFSGRQFSNSRSEMNVSTLELGDSALYLCASSALAYTEAFFGQGTRLTVV.

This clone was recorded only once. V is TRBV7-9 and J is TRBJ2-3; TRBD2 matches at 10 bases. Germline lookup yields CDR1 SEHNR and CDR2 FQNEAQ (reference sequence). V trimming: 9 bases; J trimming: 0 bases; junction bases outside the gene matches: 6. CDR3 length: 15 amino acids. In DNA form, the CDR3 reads TGTGCCAGTAAGCTAGCGGGGGCTAGCACAGATACGCAGTATTTT. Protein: CASKLAGASTDTQYF.

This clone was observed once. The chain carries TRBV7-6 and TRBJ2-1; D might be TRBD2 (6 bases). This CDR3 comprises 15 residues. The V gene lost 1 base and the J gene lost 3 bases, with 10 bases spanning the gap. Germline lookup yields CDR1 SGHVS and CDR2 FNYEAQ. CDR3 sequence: CASSLGLAYYNEQFF. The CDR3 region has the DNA TGTGCCAGCAGCTTAGGGCTAGCGTACTACAATGAGCAGTTCTTC.

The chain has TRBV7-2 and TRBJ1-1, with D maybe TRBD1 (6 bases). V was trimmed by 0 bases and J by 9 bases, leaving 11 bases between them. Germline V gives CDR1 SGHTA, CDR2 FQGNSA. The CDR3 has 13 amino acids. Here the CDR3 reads CASSLAIQGKAFF. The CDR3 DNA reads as TGTGCCAGCAGCTTAGCGATACAGGGAAAAGCTTTCTTT.

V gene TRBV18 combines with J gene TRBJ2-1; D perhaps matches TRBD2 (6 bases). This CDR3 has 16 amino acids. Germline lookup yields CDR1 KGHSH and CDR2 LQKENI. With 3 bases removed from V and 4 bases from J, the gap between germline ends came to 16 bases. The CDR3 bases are TGTGCCAGCTCACCCTCGGGGACCGGGAGATACAATGAGCAGTTCTTC. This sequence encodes CASSPSGTGRYNEQFF.

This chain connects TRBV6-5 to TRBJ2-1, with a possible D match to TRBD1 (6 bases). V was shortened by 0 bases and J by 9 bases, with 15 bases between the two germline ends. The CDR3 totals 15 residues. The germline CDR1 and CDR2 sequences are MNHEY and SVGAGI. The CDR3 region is CASSYSKNGGSEQFF. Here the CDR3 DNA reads TGTGCCAGCAGTTACTCGAAGAATGGGGGCAGTGAGCAGTTCTTC.

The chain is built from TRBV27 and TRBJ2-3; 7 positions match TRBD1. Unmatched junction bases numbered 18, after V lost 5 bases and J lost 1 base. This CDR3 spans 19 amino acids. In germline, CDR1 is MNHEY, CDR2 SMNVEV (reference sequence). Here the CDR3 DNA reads TGTGCCAGCAGTCTACTCCCGGGACAGTTTCCGCGAGGCACAGATACGCAGTATTTT. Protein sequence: CASSLLPGQFPRGTDTQYF.

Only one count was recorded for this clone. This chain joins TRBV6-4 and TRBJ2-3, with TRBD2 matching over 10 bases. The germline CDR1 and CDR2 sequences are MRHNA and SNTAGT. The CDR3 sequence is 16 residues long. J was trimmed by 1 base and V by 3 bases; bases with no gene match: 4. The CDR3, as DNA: TGTGCCAGCAGTGAACTTACTAGCGGGGGCACAGATACGCAGTATTTT. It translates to CASSELTSGGTDTQYF.

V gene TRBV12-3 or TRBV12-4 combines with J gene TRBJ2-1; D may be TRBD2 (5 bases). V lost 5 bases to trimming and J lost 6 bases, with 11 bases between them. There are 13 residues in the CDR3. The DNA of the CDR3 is TGTGCCAGCAGTCTACTAGGAATCAATGAGCAGTTCTTC. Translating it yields CASSLLGINEQFF.

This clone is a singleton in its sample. This chain's CDR3 is CASSLTRSGQGAEQYF. The CDR3 nucleotides are TGTGCCAGCAGCTTAACTCGGTCGGGGCAGGGGGCCGAGCAGTACTTC. The chain recombines TRBV7-2 with TRBJ2-7, with 8 bases identical to TRBD1. CDR1 is SGHTA and CDR2 is FQGNSA in the germline V gene. This CDR3 spans 16 amino acids. V gave up 2 bases and J gave up 6 bases; unmatched junction bases: 12.

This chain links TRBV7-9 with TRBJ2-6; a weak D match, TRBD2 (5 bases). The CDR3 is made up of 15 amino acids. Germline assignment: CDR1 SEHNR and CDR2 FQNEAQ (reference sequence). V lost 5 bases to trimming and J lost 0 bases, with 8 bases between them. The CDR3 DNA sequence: TGTGCCAGCAGCATCAGCGGCTCTGGGGCCAACGTCCTGACTTTC. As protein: CASSISGSGANVLTF. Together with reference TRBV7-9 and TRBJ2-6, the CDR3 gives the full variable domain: DTGVSQNPRHKITKRGQNVTFRCDPISEHNRLYWYRQTLGQGPEFLTYFQNEAQLEKSRLLSDRFSAERPKGSFSTLEIQRTEQGDSAMYLCASSISGSGANVLTFGAGSRLTVL.

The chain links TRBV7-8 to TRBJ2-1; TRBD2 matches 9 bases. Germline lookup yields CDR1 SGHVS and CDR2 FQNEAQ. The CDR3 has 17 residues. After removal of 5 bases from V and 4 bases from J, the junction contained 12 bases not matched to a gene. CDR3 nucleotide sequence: TGTGCCAGCAGCGCGGTCGTGGGCGGGGGGGATTACAATGAGCAGTTCTTC. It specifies CASSAVVGGGDYNEQFF.

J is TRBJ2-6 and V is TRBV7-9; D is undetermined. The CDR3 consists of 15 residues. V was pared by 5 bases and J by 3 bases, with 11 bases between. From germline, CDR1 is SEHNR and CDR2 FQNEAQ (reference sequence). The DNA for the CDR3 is TGTGCCAGCAGCCCCCCGGGTTTTGGGGCCAACGTCCTGACTTTC. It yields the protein CASSPPGFGANVLTF.

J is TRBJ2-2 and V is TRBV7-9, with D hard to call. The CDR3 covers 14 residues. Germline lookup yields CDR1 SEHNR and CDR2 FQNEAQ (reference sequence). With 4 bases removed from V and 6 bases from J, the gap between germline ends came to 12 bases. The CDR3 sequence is CASSYRRRPGELFF. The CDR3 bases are TGTGCCAGCAGCTACAGACGCCGCCCCGGGGAGCTGTTTTTT.